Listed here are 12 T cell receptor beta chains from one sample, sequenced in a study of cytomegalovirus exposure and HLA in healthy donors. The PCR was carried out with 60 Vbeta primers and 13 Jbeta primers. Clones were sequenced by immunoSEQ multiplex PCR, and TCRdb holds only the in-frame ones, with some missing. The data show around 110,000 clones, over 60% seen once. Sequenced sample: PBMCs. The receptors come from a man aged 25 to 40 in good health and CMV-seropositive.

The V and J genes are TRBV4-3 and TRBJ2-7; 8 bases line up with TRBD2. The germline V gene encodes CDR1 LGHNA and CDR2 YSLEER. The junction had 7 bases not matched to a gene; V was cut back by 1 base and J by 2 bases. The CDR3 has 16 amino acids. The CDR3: CASSQGSGGKTYEQYF. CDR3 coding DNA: TGCGCCAGCAGCCAAGGGAGCGGGGGAAAGACCTACGAGCAGTACTTC.

As DNA, the CDR3 is TGTGCCAGCAGTTACACGGCGGGGGGCTCTAAAAAACTGTTTTTT. This codes for CASSYTAGGSKKLFF. The gene calls are TRBV6-5 and TRBJ1-4, with D possibly matching TRBD1 (6 bases). Trimming took off 2 bases at V and 9 bases at J, with 16 bases between the two ends. In germline, CDR1 is MNHEY, CDR2 SVGAGI. This CDR3 has 15 residues.

DNA for the CDR3: TGCAGCGTTGTCTTTAGGGACAGGGACTACGAGCAGTACTTC. Protein product: CSVVFRDRDYEQYF. V is TRBV29-1 and J is TRBJ2-7, with 9 bases matching TRBD1. This CDR3 spans 14 amino acids. V trimming: 4 bases; J trimming: 3 bases; junction bases outside the gene matches: 7. Looked up from germline, CDR1 is SQVTM and CDR2 is ANQGSEA.

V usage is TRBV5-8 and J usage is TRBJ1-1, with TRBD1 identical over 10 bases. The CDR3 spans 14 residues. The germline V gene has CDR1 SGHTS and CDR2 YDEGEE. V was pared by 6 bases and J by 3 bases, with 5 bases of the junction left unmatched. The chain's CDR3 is CASTRGTGDTEAFF. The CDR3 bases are TGTGCCAGCACCAGGGGGACAGGGGACACTGAAGCTTTCTTT.

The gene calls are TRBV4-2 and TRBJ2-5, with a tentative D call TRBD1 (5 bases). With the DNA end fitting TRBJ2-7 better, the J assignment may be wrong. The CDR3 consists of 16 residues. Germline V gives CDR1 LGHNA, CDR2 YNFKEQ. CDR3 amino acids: CASSQDRTTEIYEQYF. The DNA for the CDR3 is TGTGCCAGCAGCCAAGATCGGACAACAGAGATATACGAGCAGTACTTC.

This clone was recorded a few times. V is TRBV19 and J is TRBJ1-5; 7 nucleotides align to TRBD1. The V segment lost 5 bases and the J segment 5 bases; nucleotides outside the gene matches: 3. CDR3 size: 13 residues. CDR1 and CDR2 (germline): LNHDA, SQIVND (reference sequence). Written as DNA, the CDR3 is TGTGCCAGTAGTCGGACAGGAGATCAGCCCCAGCATTTT. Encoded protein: CASSRTGDQPQHF.

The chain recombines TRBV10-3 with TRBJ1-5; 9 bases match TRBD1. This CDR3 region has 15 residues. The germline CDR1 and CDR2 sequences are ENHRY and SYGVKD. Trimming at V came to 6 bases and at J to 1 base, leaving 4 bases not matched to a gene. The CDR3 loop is CAISSQGASNQPQHF. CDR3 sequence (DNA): TGTGCCATCAGCTCACAGGGGGCGAGCAATCAGCCCCAGCATTTT.

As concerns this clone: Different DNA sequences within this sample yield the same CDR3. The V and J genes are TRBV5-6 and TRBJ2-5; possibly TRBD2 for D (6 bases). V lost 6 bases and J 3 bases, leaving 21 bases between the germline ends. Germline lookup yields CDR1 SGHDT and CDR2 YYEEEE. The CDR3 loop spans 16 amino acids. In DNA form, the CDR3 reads TGTGCCAGCACCCCCAGGTTAGGACTAACCGAAGAGACCCAGTACTTC. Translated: CASTPRLGLTEETQYF.

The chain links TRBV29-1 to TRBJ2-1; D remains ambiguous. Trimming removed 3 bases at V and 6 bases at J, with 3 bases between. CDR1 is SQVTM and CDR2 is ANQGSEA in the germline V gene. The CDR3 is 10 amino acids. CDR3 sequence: CSVDRNEQFF. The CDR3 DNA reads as TGCAGCGTTGACCGCAATGAGCAGTTCTTC.

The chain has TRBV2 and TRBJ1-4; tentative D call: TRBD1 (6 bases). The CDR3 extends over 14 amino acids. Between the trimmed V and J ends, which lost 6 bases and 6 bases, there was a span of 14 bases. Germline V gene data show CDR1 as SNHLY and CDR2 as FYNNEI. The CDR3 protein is CASSQFGQYEKLFF. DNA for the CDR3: TGTGCCAGCAGCCAATTTGGACAGTATGAAAAACTGTTTTTT.

This CDR3 is CASSPLADTDTQYF. The CDR3 DNA sequence: TGTGCCAGCTCACCACTTGCGGACACAGATACGCAGTATTTT. V usage is TRBV18 and J usage is TRBJ2-3; D is undetermined. V lost 1 base and J 2 bases, leaving 7 bases between the germline ends. CDR3 size: 14 residues. Germline V gene lookup returns CDR1 KGHSH and CDR2 LQKENI.

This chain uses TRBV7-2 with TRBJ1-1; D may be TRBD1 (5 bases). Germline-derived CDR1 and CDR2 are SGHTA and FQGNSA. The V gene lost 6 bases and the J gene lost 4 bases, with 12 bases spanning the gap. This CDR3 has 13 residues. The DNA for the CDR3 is TGTGCCAGCAGTCTGCTTAGGGGCACTGAAGCTTTCTTT. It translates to CASSLLRGTEAFF.